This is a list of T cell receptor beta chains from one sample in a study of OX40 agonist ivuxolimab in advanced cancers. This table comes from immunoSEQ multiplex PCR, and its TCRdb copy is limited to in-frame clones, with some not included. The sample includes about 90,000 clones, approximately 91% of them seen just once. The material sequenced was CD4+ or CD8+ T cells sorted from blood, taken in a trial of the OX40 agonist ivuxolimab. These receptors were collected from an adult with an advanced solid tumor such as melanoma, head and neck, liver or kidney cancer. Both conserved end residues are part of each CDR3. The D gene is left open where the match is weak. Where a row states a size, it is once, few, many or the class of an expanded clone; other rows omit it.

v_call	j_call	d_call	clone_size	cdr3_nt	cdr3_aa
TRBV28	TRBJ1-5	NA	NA	TGTGCCAGCAGGAGGTCTGCTAGCAATCAGCCCCAGCATTTT	CASRRSASNQPQHF
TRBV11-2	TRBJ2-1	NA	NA	TGTGCCAGCAGCAAAGGACTCAATGAGCAGTTCTTC	CASSKGLNEQFF
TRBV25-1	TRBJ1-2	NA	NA	TGTGCCAGCAGTCTACCGGGGGCGAATGGCTACACCTTC	CASSLPGANGYTF
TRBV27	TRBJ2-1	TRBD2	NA	TGTGCCAGCAGTTTCCATATACCGGGACTAGCAAGGGGGTATGAGCAGTTCTTC	CASSFHIPGLARGYEQFF
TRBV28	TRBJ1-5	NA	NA	TGTGCCAGCAGTTTCCAGGGCCAGCCCCAGCATTTT	CASSFQGQPQHF
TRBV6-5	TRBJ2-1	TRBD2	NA	TGTGCCAGTTTAGGGACTAGCGGGTTTGAGCAGTTCTTC	CASLGTSGFEQFF
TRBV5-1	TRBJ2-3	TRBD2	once	TGCGCCAGCAGCTTGGCCCCGACTAGCGCGGGAGCAGATACGCAGTATTTT	CASSLAPTSAGADTQYF
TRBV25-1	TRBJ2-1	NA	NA	TGTGCCAGCAGTGAAGGGCAGCCCGGGTACAATGAGCAGTTCTTC	CASSEGQPGYNEQFF
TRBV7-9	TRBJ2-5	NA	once	TGTGCCAGCAGCTTAGTTGGGGAGACCCAGTACTTC	CASSLVGETQYF
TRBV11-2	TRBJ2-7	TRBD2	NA	TGTGCCAGCAGCTTACGACCAGGGACTAGCGTCACCTCCTACGAGCAGTACTTC	CASSLRPGTSVTSYEQYF
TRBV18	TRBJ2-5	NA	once	TGTGCCAGCTCATCCCTACAAGAGACCCAGTACTTC	CASSSLQETQYF
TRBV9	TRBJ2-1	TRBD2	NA	TGTGCCAGCACTCCGGGGACTAGCGCTGACAATGAGCAGTTCTTC	CASTPGTSADNEQFF
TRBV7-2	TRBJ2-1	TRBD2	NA	TGTGCCAGCAGCCCCGTAGCGGGAAAGACCTACAATGAGCAGTTCTTC	CASSPVAGKTYNEQFF
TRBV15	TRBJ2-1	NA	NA	TGTGCCACGAGTCAGGGAGGCAGGGGATACAATGAGCAGTTCTTC	CATSQGGRGYNEQFF
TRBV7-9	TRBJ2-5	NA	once	TGTGCCAGCAGCTTAGGCCAAGAGACCCAGTACTTC	CASSLGQETQYF
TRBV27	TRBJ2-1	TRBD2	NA	TGTGCCAGCAGTGAAACTAGCGGCGGGAGACTCAATGAGCAGTTCTTC	CASSETSGGRLNEQFF
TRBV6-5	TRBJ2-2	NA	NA	TGTGCCAGCAGTTACACGAACACCGGGGAGCTGTTTTTT	CASSYTNTGELFF
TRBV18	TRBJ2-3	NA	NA	TGTGCCAGCTCACCCCTAGCGTCCGGGACTCTAGGGTGGGCAGATACGCAGTATTTT	CASSPLASGTLGWADTQYF
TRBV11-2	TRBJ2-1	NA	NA	TGTGCCAGCAGCTTTGAATGGGAAACCAATGAGCAGTTCTTC	CASSFEWETNEQFF
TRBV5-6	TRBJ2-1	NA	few	TGTGCCAGCAGCATCCGACAGGCCGCGACCGGTGAGCAGTTCTTC	CASSIRQAATGEQFF
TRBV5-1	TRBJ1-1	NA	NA	TGCGCCAGCAGCTTGGATACGGCCATGAACACTGAAGCTTTCTTT	CASSLDTAMNTEAFF
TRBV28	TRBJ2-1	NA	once	TGTGCCAGCAGGGGGGGTGGCCTTTCTACCAATGAGCAGTTCTTC	CASRGGGLSTNEQFF
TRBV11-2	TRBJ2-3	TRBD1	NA	TGTGCCAGCAACCTCCGGACAGGGACAAGACGCACAGATACGCAGTATTTT	CASNLRTGTRRTDTQYF
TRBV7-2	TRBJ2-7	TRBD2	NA	TGTGCCAGCAGCTTAGACGGCGGGAGGGCCTACGAGCAGTACTTC	CASSLDGGRAYEQYF
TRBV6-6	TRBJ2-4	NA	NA	TGTGCCAGCAGCCCCCTTTTTCTCAACATTCAGTACTTC	CASSPLFLNIQYF
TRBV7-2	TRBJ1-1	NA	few	TGTGCCAGCAGCTTTACCCGCTCGATAGCTTTCTTT	CASSFTRSIAFF
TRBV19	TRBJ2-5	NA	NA	TGTGCCAGTAGTATCCGCTACAAGGACCAAGAGACCCAGTACTTC	CASSIRYKDQETQYF
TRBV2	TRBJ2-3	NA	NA	TGTGCCAGCAGTGCCGGAGTCCTTGTTACGCAGTATTTT	CASSAGVLVTQYF
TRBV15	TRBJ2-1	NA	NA	TGTGCCACCAGCAGAGAGGAGGCAGGGTACAATGAGCAGTTCTTC	CATSREEAGYNEQFF